The entry below gives a single T cell receptor (beta chain) sequence along with its context. Sequencing was performed with immunoSEQ multiplex PCR; in TCRdb, only in-frame clones are kept and a portion is missing. Counted here are around 78,000 clones, approximately 90% occurring once; the ten biggest clones make up 0.3% to 0.4%. This record belongs to a study of Tregs in tolerant kidney transplant recipients. Between the trimmed V and J ends, which lost 8 bases and 0 bases, there was a span of 19 bases. The CDR3 consists of 16 residues. Germline V lookup: CDR1 MDHEN, CDR2 SYDVKM. The sequenced sample was Tregs from blood, obtained before the transplant. The J gene is TRBJ2-5, the V gene TRBV28; a possible D gene is TRBD2 (6 bases). The sequence came from a human donor who received a combined kidney and bone marrow transplant. CDR3 residues: CASGGVGQGDQETQYF. CDR3 coding DNA: TGTGCCAGCGGCGGGGTTGGCCAGGGAGACCAAGAGACCCAGTACTTC.